These 25 T cell receptor beta chains came from one sample sequenced in a study of T cell responses to AZD1222 COVID-19 vaccine. Profiled with immunoSEQ multiplex PCR; TCRdb holds only in-frame clones, not every one. The sample lists approximately 150,000 clones, 87% occurring once. The sample here was peripheral blood, taken on day 0 of AZD1222 vaccination. The origin of the receptors is an adult in good health.

This CDR3 reads CASTDLGVETQYF. In DNA, the CDR3 is TGTGCCAGCACAGACTTGGGGGTGGAGACCCAGTACTTC. V gene TRBV5-8 combines with J gene TRBJ2-5, with D perhaps TRBD1 or TRBD2 (5 bases each). Trimming cost V 6 bases and J 5 bases, with 14 bases left between them. This CDR3 is built from 13 residues. CDR1 is SGHTS, CDR2 YDEGEE, per germline.

This clone appeared once. The chain has TRBV11-2 and TRBJ2-3; perhaps TRBD1 as D (5 bases). The CDR3 length is 16 residues. CDR1 SGHAT and CDR2 FQNNGV come from the germline V gene. The germline V and J ends were trimmed by 4 bases and 3 bases, with 17 bases remaining between them. The CDR3 here is CASSSQGTRRTDTQYF. The CDR3 coding sequence is TGTGCCAGCAGCTCGCAGGGTACGAGAAGGACAGATACGCAGTATTTT.

On this clone: At the DNA level, this CDR3 is encoded by other sequences in the same sample as well. The chain joins TRBV6-5 to TRBJ1-5; 9 nucleotides line up with TRBD1. CDR1 and CDR2 (germline): MNHEY, SVGAGI. The CDR3 totals 14 residues. V lost 6 bases and J lost 4; bases outside the gene matches: 4. DNA for the CDR3: TGTGCCAGCAGACCCGGGACAGGGAATCAGCCCCAGCATTTT. Amino acid sequence: CASRPGTGNQPQHF.

The V call is TRBV18, the J call TRBJ2-3; D ambiguous. CDR3 length: 15 amino acids. V was clipped by 4 bases and J by 1 base, with 12 bases between them. Germline CDR1 and CDR2: KGHSH and LQKENI. CDR3 sequence (DNA): TGTGCCAGCTCACTAGTACTTAGGGGCACAGATACGCAGTATTTT. Amino acid sequence: CASSLVLRGTDTQYF.

The chain is built from TRBV30 and TRBJ2-1; 12 bases map to TRBD2. The V gene's germline CDR1 is GTSNPN and CDR2 SVGIG (reference sequence). With 5 bases clipped from V and 6 bases from J, the junction kept 5 bases outside the gene matches. CDR3 length: 14 residues. CDR3: CAWSGTSGFNEQFF. The CDR3 DNA reads TGTGCCTGGTCCGGGACTAGCGGGTTCAATGAGCAGTTCTTC.

This clone was seen only once. The gene calls are TRBV27 and TRBJ2-1; 14 nucleotides agree with TRBD2. The CDR3 sequence is 16 residues long. Germline V CDR1 and CDR2: MNHEY, SMNVEV (reference sequence). Germline trimming cut 3 bases from V and 6 bases from J; bases unmatched to any gene: 4. The CDR3 protein is CASSFPTSGRANEQFF. The CDR3 DNA reads TGTGCCAGCAGTTTCCCGACTAGCGGGAGGGCCAATGAGCAGTTCTTC.

This sequence joins TRBV6-4 and TRBJ2-3; TRBD2 agrees at 7 bases. CDR1 and CDR2 (germline): MRHNA, SNTAGT. The trim removed 5 bases at V and 10 bases at J, leaving 12 bases unmatched. This CDR3 comprises 14 residues. The CDR3 DNA sequence: TGTGCCAGCAGTCCACGTATGGAACGGGGGGCGCAGTATTTT. Amino acids: CASSPRMERGAQYF.

V gene TRBV4-1 combines with J gene TRBJ2-7; TRBD2 agrees at 10 bases. With 0 bases clipped from V and 2 bases from J, the junction kept 16 bases outside the gene matches. Germline CDR1 is MGHRA and CDR2 is YSYEKL. This CDR3 spans 20 amino acids. CDR3 nucleotides: TGCGCCAGCAGCCAAGAAGAGGCACTAGCGGGAACCTACGCCGCCTACGAGCAGTACTTC. Translating it yields CASSQEEALAGTYAAYEQYF.

The chain is built from TRBV5-1 and TRBJ2-3; 7 positions agree with TRBD1. Germline-derived CDR1 and CDR2 are SGHRS and YFSETQ. Losses at the gene ends were 0 bases for V and 1 base for J; bases not matched to a gene: 2. The CDR3 totals 15 residues. CDR3 DNA sequence: TGCGCCAGCAGCTTGGCCGACAGGGGCACAGATACGCAGTATTTT. The encoded protein is CASSLADRGTDTQYF. The full variable domain, rest sourced from reference TRBV5-1 and TRBJ2-3, is KAGVTQTPRYLIKTRGQQVTLSCSPISGHRSVSWYQQTPGQGLQFLFEYFSETQRNKGNFPGRFSGRQFSNSRSEMNVSTLELGDSALYLCASSLADRGTDTQYFGPGTRLTVL.

The gene calls are TRBV3-1 (or the pseudogene TRBV3-2) and TRBJ2-5; D might be TRBD1 (7 bases). Germline CDR1 is LGHDT and CDR2 is YNNKEL (reference sequence). The CDR3 contains 16 residues. V lost 4 bases and J 4 bases, leaving 19 bases between the germline ends. The CDR3 DNA reads as TGTGCCAGCAGCCGTACCCGCGCAGGGGGAGGAGAGACCCAGTACTTC. It specifies CASSRTRAGGGETQYF.

The V call is TRBV11-2, the J call TRBJ2-7; 8 bases are shared with TRBD1. The trim removed 3 bases at V and 6 bases at J, leaving 13 bases unmatched. Germline V lookup: CDR1 SGHAT, CDR2 FQNNGV. This CDR3 spans 16 amino acids. The CDR3 sequence: CASSLRHWAGGSEQYF. DNA of the CDR3: TGTGCCAGCAGCTTGAGGCATTGGGCAGGGGGCAGCGAGCAGTACTTC.

The CDR3 DNA follows: TGTGCCAGCAGCCCCCGGGACAGGGGAGGGTACGAGCAGTACTTC. This encodes CASSPRDRGGYEQYF. The J gene is TRBJ2-7, the V gene TRBV3-1 (or the pseudogene TRBV3-2), with 10 positions matching TRBD1. The CDR3 contains 15 residues. Germline values: CDR1 LGHDT, CDR2 YNNKEL (reference sequence). V was clipped by 4 bases and J by 4 bases; unmatched bases: 7.

This chain uses TRBV29-1 with TRBJ1-1; 7 bases line up with TRBD1. With 4 bases clipped from V and 7 bases from J, the junction kept 3 bases outside the gene matches. Germline CDR1 and CDR2: SQVTM and ANQGSEA. This CDR3 is built from 11 residues. The CDR3 DNA reads TGCAGCGTTGGAGGGGGCATTGAAGCTTTCTTT. It yields the protein CSVGGGIEAFF.

The genes are TRBV19 and TRBJ1-2; 8 positions agree with TRBD1. V lost 4 bases and J lost 1; bases outside the gene matches: 11. CDR1 and CDR2 from the germline V gene are LNHDA and SQIVND (reference sequence). CDR3 length: 17 residues. CDR3 in DNA: TGTGCCAGTAGTACTCGACGGACAGGGCTTAATAACTATGGCTACACCTTC. Translation gives CASSTRRTGLNNYGYTF.

This clone was picked up a small number of times. V and J are TRBV5-4 and TRBJ2-5; the D gene is possibly TRBD2 (6 bases). V gave up 4 bases and J gave up 1 base, with 14 bases separating them. The CDR3 covers 15 residues. Germline V lookup: CDR1 SGHNT, CDR2 YYREEE (reference sequence). CDR3 in amino acids: CASSARREVQETQYF. CDR3 DNA: TGTGCCAGCAGCGCGAGAAGGGAGGTCCAAGAGACCCAGTACTTC. Based on the CDR3 plus reference TRBV5-4 and TRBJ2-5, the full variable domain is ETGVTQSPTHLIKTRGQQVTLRCSSQSGHNTVSWYQQALGQGPQFIFQYYREEENGRGNFPPRFSGLQFPNYSSELNVNALELDDSALYLCASSARREVQETQYFGPGTRLLVL.

CDR3 protein: CASSVTGVTEAFF. In nucleotides, the CDR3 is TGTGCCAGCAGTGTGACAGGGGTCACTGAAGCTTTCTTT. The chain uses TRBV27 and TRBJ1-1; 8 bases match TRBD1. CDR1 MNHEY and CDR2 SMNVEV come from the germline V gene (reference sequence). CDR3 size: 13 residues. V was clipped by 5 bases and J by 4 bases; unmatched bases: 3.

The chain links TRBV19 to TRBJ2-1; the match to TRBD2 covers 12 bases. Trimming at V came to 3 bases and at J to 8 bases, leaving 5 bases not matched to a gene. Germline-derived CDR1 and CDR2 are LNHDA and SQIVND (reference sequence). The CDR3 sequence is 15 residues long. This chain's CDR3 is CASSIWASGRDEQFF. DNA for the CDR3: TGTGCCAGTAGTATTTGGGCTAGCGGGAGGGATGAGCAGTTCTTC.

This chain joins TRBV27 and TRBJ2-7; D remains unclear. The CDR3 has 11 amino acids. V gave up 7 bases and J gave up 9 bases, with 13 bases separating them. The V gene's germline CDR1 is MNHEY and CDR2 SMNVEV (reference sequence). The CDR3 nucleotides are TGTGCCAGCACCCTCGGCCCGAGGCAGTACTTC. Residues: CASTLGPRQYF.

DNA of the CDR3: TGCGCCAGCAGCTCCGCCTACGAGCAGTACTTC. Translation gives CASSSAYEQYF. The V gene is TRBV5-1, the J gene TRBJ2-7; D gene ambiguous. The CDR3 spans 11 residues. V was pared by 3 bases and J by 2 bases, with 3 bases between. The germline V gene encodes CDR1 SGHRS and CDR2 YFSETQ.

There are a few counts of this clone. DNA for the CDR3: TGTGCCAGCAGCTCCGATGAGGGGAGGGCCACTCAGCCCCAGCATTTT. This translates into CASSSDEGRATQPQHF. The V and J genes are TRBV7-8 and TRBJ1-5, with D possibly matching TRBD1 (5 bases). This CDR3 has 16 residues. The V and J ends lost 4 bases and 6 bases respectively, with 19 bases between them. Germline lookup yields CDR1 SGHVS and CDR2 FQNEAQ.

The chain has TRBV12-3 or TRBV12-4 and TRBJ2-3, with D unresolved. CDR3 length: 13 residues. V lost 3 bases, J lost 1 base, and 5 bases lay in between. The CDR3 bases are TGTGCCAGCAGTTTGGTGGGCACAGATACGCAGTATTTT. It yields the protein CASSLVGTDTQYF.

The CDR3 DNA is TGTGCCAGTAGTATTAGTACCCCAGGGTCGGGCATGAACACTGAAGCTTTCTTT. Its translation is CASSISTPGSGMNTEAFF. The gene calls are TRBV19 and TRBJ1-1; D might be TRBD1 (5 bases). In germline, CDR1 is LNHDA, CDR2 SQIVND (reference sequence). Trimming left V 3 bases short and J 0 bases short, with 20 bases between. The CDR3 is 18 residues long.

The chain is built from TRBV30 and TRBJ1-1, with D hard to call. V dropped 4 bases and J dropped 6 bases, with 9 bases sitting between them. Per germline, CDR1 GTSNPN and CDR2 SVGIG (reference sequence). The CDR3 runs to 11 residues. CDR3 amino acids: CAWTPGPEAFF. The CDR3 DNA sequence: TGTGCCTGGACCCCCGGACCTGAAGCTTTCTTT.

V usage is TRBV11-2 and J usage is TRBJ1-1; 7 bases map to TRBD1. Germline CDR1 SGHAT, CDR2 FQNNGV. The CDR3 spans 16 residues. V was clipped by 3 bases and J by 5 bases; unmatched bases: 12. CDR3 protein: CASSFSTGVLVTEAFF. The DNA of the CDR3 is TGTGCCAGCAGCTTTAGCACAGGGGTACTAGTTACTGAAGCTTTCTTT.

V gene TRBV14 combines with J gene TRBJ1-1; D is undetermined. The CDR3 extends over 13 amino acids. Per the germline V gene, CDR1 is SGHDN and CDR2 is FVKESK. V lost 3 bases, J lost 6 bases, and 11 bases lay in between. The CDR3 sequence: CASSHLVLAEAFF. The CDR3 DNA reads as TGTGCCAGCAGCCATTTAGTCTTGGCTGAAGCTTTCTTT.